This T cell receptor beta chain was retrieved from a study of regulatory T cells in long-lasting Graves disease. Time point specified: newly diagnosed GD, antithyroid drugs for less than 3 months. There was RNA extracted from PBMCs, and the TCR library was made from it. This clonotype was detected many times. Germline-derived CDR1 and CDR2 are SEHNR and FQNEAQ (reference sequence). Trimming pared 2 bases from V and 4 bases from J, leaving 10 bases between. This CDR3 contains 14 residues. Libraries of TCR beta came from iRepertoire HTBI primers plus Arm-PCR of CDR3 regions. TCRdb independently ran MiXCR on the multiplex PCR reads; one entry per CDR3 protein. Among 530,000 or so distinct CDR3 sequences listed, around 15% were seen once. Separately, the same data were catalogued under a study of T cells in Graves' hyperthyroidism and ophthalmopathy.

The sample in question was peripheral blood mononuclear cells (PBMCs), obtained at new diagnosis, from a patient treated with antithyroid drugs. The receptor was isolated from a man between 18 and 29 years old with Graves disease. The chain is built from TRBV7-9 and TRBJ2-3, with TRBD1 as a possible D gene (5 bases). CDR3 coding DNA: TGTGCCAGCAGCTTAAAACAGGCCGCAGATACGCAGTATTTT. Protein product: CASSLKQAADTQYF. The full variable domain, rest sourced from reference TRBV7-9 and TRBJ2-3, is DTGVSQNPRHKITKRGQNVTFRCDPISEHNRLYWYRQTLGQGPEFLTYFQNEAQLEKSRLLSDRFSAERPKGSFSTLEIQRTEQGDSAMYLCASSLKQAADTQYFGPGTRLTVL.